This T cell receptor beta chain comes out of a study of beta chain features in type 1 diabetes. Trimming removed 5 bases at V and 2 bases at J, with 2 bases between. This CDR3 spans 11 amino acids. Germline V gene sequence: CDR1 SEHNR, CDR2 FQNEAQ (reference sequence). The study reverse transcribed the entire isolated RNA, so it sequenced expressed TCRB transcripts. Measured with immunoSEQ multiplex PCR; TCRdb has only the in-frame clones, and not every one. The sample holds hundreds of thousands of clones, 14% seen once. The table lists this clone with many counts. The rearrangement joins TRBV7-9 to TRBJ2-3; D uncertain. The receptor was derived from a man aged 30-40 years in good health. The sequencing sample was made of central memory CD4+ T cells from blood. CDR3 amino acids: CASSTTDTQYF. The CDR3 nucleotides are TGTGCCAGCAGCACCACAGATACGCAGTATTTT.